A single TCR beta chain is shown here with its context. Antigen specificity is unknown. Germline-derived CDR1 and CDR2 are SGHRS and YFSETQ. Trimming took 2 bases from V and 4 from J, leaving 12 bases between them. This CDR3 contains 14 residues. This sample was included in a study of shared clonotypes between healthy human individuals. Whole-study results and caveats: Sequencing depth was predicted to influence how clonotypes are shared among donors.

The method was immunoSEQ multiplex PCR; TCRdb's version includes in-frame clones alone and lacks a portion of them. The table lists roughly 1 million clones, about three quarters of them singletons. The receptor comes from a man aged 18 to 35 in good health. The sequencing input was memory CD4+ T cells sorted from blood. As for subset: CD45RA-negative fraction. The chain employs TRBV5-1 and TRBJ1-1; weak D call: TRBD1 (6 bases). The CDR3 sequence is CASSFRGLTTEAFF. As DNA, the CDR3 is TGCGCCAGCAGCTTCAGGGGCTTGACCACTGAAGCTTTCTTT. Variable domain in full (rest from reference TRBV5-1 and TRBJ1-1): KAGVTQTPRYLIKTRGQQVTLSCSPISGHRSVSWYQQTPGQGLQFLFEYFSETQRNKGNFPGRFSGRQFSNSRSEMNVSTLELGDSALYLCASSFRGLTTEAFFGQGTRLTVV.